The subject of this entry is one TCR beta chain. The data were obtained in a study of blood T cell repertoires in COVID-19. In the study overall: The United States, Italy and Spain provided the acute and convalescent COVID-19 samples. Sources were T cells, B-cell-depleted T cells, or PBMCs; the material itself was cDNA or gDNA.

Only in-frame clones appear in the TCRdb table, and some are missing; sequencing was by immunoSEQ multiplex PCR. This table holds roughly 200,000 clones, around four fifths found once. This CDR3 spans 18 amino acids. Unmatched junction bases numbered 11, after V lost 3 bases and J lost 0 bases. In germline, CDR1 is MRHNA, CDR2 SNTAGT. This clonotype was sampled from an elderly woman with active or convalescent COVID-19. Source material: peripheral blood. J is TRBJ2-5 and V is TRBV6-4; 9 bases are a match to TRBD1. Written as DNA, the CDR3 is TGTGCCAGCAGTGAGCCGGGACAGGGCCTCCCGTACCAAGAGACCCAGTACTTC. Its protein product is CASSEPGQGLPYQETQYF.